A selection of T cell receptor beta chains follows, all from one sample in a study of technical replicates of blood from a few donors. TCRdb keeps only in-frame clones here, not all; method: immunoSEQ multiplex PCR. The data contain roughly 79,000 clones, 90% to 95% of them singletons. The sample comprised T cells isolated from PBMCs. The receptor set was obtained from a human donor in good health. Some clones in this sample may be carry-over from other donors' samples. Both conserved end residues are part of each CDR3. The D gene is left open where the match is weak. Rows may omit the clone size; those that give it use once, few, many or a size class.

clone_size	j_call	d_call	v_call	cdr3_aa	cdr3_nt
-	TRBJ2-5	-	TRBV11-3	CASSSGTEFQETQYF	TGTGCCAGCAGCTCCGGGACTGAGTTTCAAGAGACCCAGTACTTC
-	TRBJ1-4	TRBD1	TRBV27	CASSLAGGEKLFF	TGTGCCAGCAGTTTAGCAGGGGGTGAAAAACTGTTTTTT
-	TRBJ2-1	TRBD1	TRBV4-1	CASSQDPRPGGLGEQFF	TGCGCCAGCAGCCAAGATCCCCGACCAGGGGGCCTCGGTGAGCAGTTCTTC
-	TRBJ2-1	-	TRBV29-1	CSVPPGGGREQFF	TGCAGCGTTCCCCCTGGCGGGGGCCGGGAGCAGTTCTTC
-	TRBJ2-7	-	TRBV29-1	CSVFTYEQYF	TGCAGCGTTTTCACCTACGAGCAGTACTTC
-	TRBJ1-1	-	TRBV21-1	CASSRALITEAFF	TGTGCCAGCAGCCGAGCCCTTATTACTGAAGCTTTCTTT
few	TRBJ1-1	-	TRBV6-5	CASVSNTEAFF	TGTGCTTCCGTATCGAACACTGAAGCTTTCTTT
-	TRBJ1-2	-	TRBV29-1	CSVEDQGRNGYTF	TGCAGCGTTGAAGACCAGGGTCGGAATGGCTACACCTTC
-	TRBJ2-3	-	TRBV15	CATSRARGGVDTQYF	TGTGCCACCAGCAGAGCCCGGGGAGGAGTTGATACGCAGTATTTT
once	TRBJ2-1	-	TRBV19	CASSIGQGWAPQQFF	TGTGCCAGTAGTATAGGCCAGGGATGGGCCCCACAGCAGTTCTTC
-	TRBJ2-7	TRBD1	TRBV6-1	CASSRDRGKGYEQYF	TGTGCCAGCAGCAGGGACAGGGGCAAGGGCTACGAGCAGTACTTC
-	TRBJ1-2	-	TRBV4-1	CASSQISGDGYTF	TGCGCCAGCAGCCAAATATCGGGGGATGGCTACACCTTC
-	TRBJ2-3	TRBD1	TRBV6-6	CASATGGEADTQYF	TGTGCCAGCGCGACAGGGGGCGAGGCAGATACGCAGTATTTT
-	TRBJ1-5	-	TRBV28	CASTIFGQRNQPQHF	TGTGCCAGCACTATATTTGGACAGCGCAATCAGCCCCAGCATTTT
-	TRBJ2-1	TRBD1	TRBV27	CASIRTGGRIYGEQFF	TGTGCCAGCATCCGGACAGGGGGAAGGATCTACGGTGAGCAGTTCTTC
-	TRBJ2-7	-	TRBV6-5	CASQPPGDLQQYF	TGTGCCAGCCAGCCCCCAGGGGACCTCCAGCAGTACTTC
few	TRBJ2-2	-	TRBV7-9	CASSRGTGELFF	TGTGCCAGCAGCAGAGGGACCGGGGAGCTGTTTTTT
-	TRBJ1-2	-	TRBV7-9	CASSQVRELDYGYTF	TGTGCCAGCAGCCAAGTCAGGGAATTGGACTATGGCTACACCTTC
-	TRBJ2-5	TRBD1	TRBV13	CASSPENRGGETQYF	TGTGCCAGCAGCCCAGAGAACAGGGGTGGGGAGACCCAGTACTTC
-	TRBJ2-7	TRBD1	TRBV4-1	CASSQVDRGGYEQYF	TGCGCCAGCAGCCAAGTAGACAGGGGAGGCTACGAGCAGTACTTC
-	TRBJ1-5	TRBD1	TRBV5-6	CASSYGTGANQPQHF	TGTGCCAGCAGCTACGGGACAGGGGCGAATCAGCCCCAGCATTTT
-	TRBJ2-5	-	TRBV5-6	CASSFLETQYF	TGTGCCAGCAGCTTCTTAGAGACCCAGTACTTC
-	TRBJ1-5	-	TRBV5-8	CASSFVLSNQPQHF	TGTGCCAGCAGCTTCGTACTTAGCAATCAGCCCCAGCATTTT